Listed below are T cell receptor beta chains from one sample, sequenced in a study of T cells in Graves' hyperthyroidism and ophthalmopathy. Each CDR3 protein is one row after TCRdb ran MiXCR on the multiplex PCR reads. Seen here are around 610,000 distinct CDR3 sequences, roughly 15% observed once, and the top ten hold around 4.5%. Sequences were obtained from blood. These receptors all come from a woman in her thirties or forties with Graves' ophthalmopathy. The CDR3 runs from the conserved cysteine through the conserved F or W. The D gene is left open where the match is weak. The size of a clone is reported for some rows only, either as once, few or many, or as a class for expanded clones.

j_call: TRBJ2-5; d_call: TRBD1; clone_size: many; v_call: TRBV10-3; cdr3_aa: CAISGTEETQYF; cdr3_nt: TGTGCCATCAGCGGGACAGAAGAGACCCAGTACTTC
j_call: TRBJ1-2; d_call: -; clone_size: many; v_call: TRBV6-2/TRBV6-3; cdr3_aa: CAGSEDGAFGYTF; cdr3_nt: TGTGCCGGGTCTGAAGATGGGGCTTTTGGCTACACCTTC
j_call: TRBJ1-2; d_call: -; clone_size: many; v_call: TRBV6-2/TRBV6-3; cdr3_aa: CASSRRTEGYGYTF; cdr3_nt: TGTGCCAGCAGTCGGCGGACAGAGGGCTATGGCTACACCTTC
j_call: TRBJ1-5; d_call: -; clone_size: many; v_call: TRBV7-2; cdr3_aa: CASSLLPSNQPQHF; cdr3_nt: TGTGCCAGCAGCCTCCTTCCTAGCAATCAGCCCCAGCATTTT
j_call: TRBJ1-2; d_call: TRBD1; clone_size: many; v_call: TRBV28; cdr3_aa: CASRPGTGLYGYTF; cdr3_nt: TGTGCCAGCAGGCCGGGGACAGGACTCTATGGCTACACCTTC
j_call: TRBJ1-5; d_call: -; clone_size: many; v_call: TRBV6-7; cdr3_aa: CAIPLPDPEQPQHF; cdr3_nt: TGTGCCATCCCGTTGCCAGACCCAGAACAGCCCCAGCATTTT
j_call: TRBJ2-7; d_call: TRBD1; clone_size: many; v_call: TRBV28; cdr3_aa: CASSPTYRGDYEQYF; cdr3_nt: TGTGCCAGCAGTCCGACCTACAGGGGTGACTACGAGCAGTACTTC
j_call: TRBJ1-3; d_call: -; clone_size: many; v_call: TRBV9; cdr3_aa: CASSIKDSSGNTIYF; cdr3_nt: TGTGCCAGCAGCATAAAGGACAGCTCTGGAAACACCATATATTTT
j_call: TRBJ2-2; d_call: -; clone_size: -; v_call: TRBV24-1; cdr3_aa: CATSDPDWPNTGELFF; cdr3_nt: TGTGCCACCAGTGACCCGGACTGGCCGAACACCGGGGAGCTGTTTTTT
j_call: TRBJ2-2; d_call: -; clone_size: few; v_call: TRBV7-3; cdr3_aa: CASSLLGPGTGELFF; cdr3_nt: TGTGCCAGCAGCTTACTAGGCCCGGGGACCGGGGAGCTGTTTTTT
j_call: TRBJ1-5; d_call: TRBD1; clone_size: many; v_call: TRBV19; cdr3_aa: CASRNPEKGGLQPQHF; cdr3_nt: TGTGCCAGTAGGAACCCCGAGAAAGGGGGCCTTCAGCCCCAGCATTTT
j_call: TRBJ2-7; d_call: -; clone_size: many; v_call: TRBV20-1; cdr3_aa: CSATPGVRYEQYF; cdr3_nt: TGCAGTGCCACCCCGGGAGTGAGGTACGAGCAGTACTTC
j_call: TRBJ1-2; d_call: -; clone_size: many; v_call: TRBV5-1; cdr3_aa: CASSLSGTYYGYTF; cdr3_nt: TGCGCCAGCAGCTTGAGTGGGACCTACTATGGCTACACCTTC
j_call: TRBJ2-7; d_call: -; clone_size: many; v_call: TRBV19; cdr3_aa: CASSMSAGYEQYF; cdr3_nt: TGTGCCAGTAGTATGTCCGCCGGATACGAGCAGTACTTC
j_call: TRBJ2-7; d_call: -; clone_size: many; v_call: TRBV5-1; cdr3_aa: CASSLAAAGTYEQYF; cdr3_nt: TGCGCCAGCAGCTTGGCCGCGGCAGGGACCTACGAGCAGTACTTC
j_call: TRBJ1-2; d_call: -; clone_size: few; v_call: TRBV4-1; cdr3_aa: CASSHPKTGPNYGYTF; cdr3_nt: TGCGCCAGCAGCCACCCGAAGACAGGCCCTAACTATGGCTACACCTTC
j_call: TRBJ2-7; d_call: -; clone_size: -; v_call: TRBV29-1; cdr3_aa: CSVEGGDTPYEQYF; cdr3_nt: TGCAGCGTTGAAGGAGGGGACACCCCCTACGAGCAGTACTTC
j_call: TRBJ1-1; d_call: -; clone_size: many; v_call: TRBV28; cdr3_aa: CASRKNRATEAFF; cdr3_nt: TGTGCCAGCAGGAAAAACAGGGCTACTGAAGCTTTCTTT
j_call: TRBJ1-1; d_call: TRBD1; clone_size: many; v_call: TRBV19; cdr3_aa: CAIRDRPNTEAFF; cdr3_nt: TGTGCCATCCGGGACAGACCAAACACTGAAGCTTTCTTT
j_call: TRBJ1-5; d_call: TRBD1; clone_size: -; v_call: TRBV28; cdr3_aa: CASSPHGDRGQPQHF; cdr3_nt: TGTGCCAGCAGCCCCCATGGGGACAGGGGACAGCCCCAGCATTTT
j_call: TRBJ2-7; d_call: TRBD2; clone_size: -; v_call: TRBV20-1; cdr3_aa: CSAATSGWYYEQYF; cdr3_nt: TGCAGTGCTGCCACTAGCGGGTGGTATTACGAGCAGTACTTC
j_call: TRBJ2-7; d_call: -; clone_size: many; v_call: TRBV7-8; cdr3_aa: CASSLARGTAPGYEQYF; cdr3_nt: TGTGCCAGCAGCTTAGCGCGGGGGACAGCCCCAGGCTACGAGCAGTACTTC
j_call: TRBJ1-2; d_call: TRBD1; clone_size: once; v_call: TRBV19; cdr3_aa: CASNAGQGGYGYTF; cdr3_nt: TGTGCCAGTAACGCAGGACAGGGTGGTTATGGCTACACCTTC
j_call: TRBJ2-7; d_call: -; clone_size: many; v_call: TRBV11-2; cdr3_aa: CASSLVGVGITYGQYF; cdr3_nt: TGTGCCAGCAGCTTAGTGGGGGTTGGAATCACCTACGGGCAGTACTTC
j_call: TRBJ1-2; d_call: -; clone_size: few; v_call: TRBV6-4; cdr3_aa: CASRNSGQGSGYTF; cdr3_nt: TGTGCCAGCAGAAATAGCGGCCAAGGGAGTGGCTACACCTTC
j_call: TRBJ2-7; d_call: -; clone_size: -; v_call: TRBV3-1; cdr3_aa: CASGEWNEQYF; cdr3_nt: TGTGCCAGCGGGGAGTGGAACGAGCAGTACTTC
j_call: TRBJ1-5; d_call: -; clone_size: many; v_call: TRBV30; cdr3_aa: CAWSRQEAQPQHF; cdr3_nt: TGTGCCTGGAGTAGACAGGAAGCTCAGCCCCAGCATTTT
j_call: TRBJ2-7; d_call: TRBD2; clone_size: -; v_call: TRBV28; cdr3_aa: CATITSGFLDEQYF; cdr3_nt: TGTGCCACTATAACTAGCGGCTTTCTCGACGAGCAGTACTTC
j_call: TRBJ2-7; d_call: -; clone_size: -; v_call: TRBV28; cdr3_aa: CASSLGGYRSSYEQYF; cdr3_nt: TGTGCCAGCAGTTTGGGCGGGTACAGGAGCTCCTACGAGCAGTACTTC